These 11 T cell receptor beta chains originate from one sample sequenced in a study of graft-versus-host responses after intestinal transplantation. Repertoires were generated with immunoSEQ multiplex PCR, while TCRdb's copy carries only in-frame clones and drops some. The profile shows over 65,000 clones, under 95% of them singletons. These TCRs' antigens remain unknown. Sequencing was performed on unstimulated CD8+ T cells sorted from spleen or lymph node cells, taken before transplant. Every receptor here comes from a human donor who was the organ donor for an intestinal transplant.

V and J are TRBV27 and TRBJ1-5; D remains unclear. The germline V and J ends were trimmed by 5 bases and 2 bases, with 7 bases remaining between them. CDR3 length: 13 residues. Per the germline V gene, CDR1 is MNHEY and CDR2 is SMNVEV (reference sequence). CDR3 bases: TGTGCCAGCAGTAAGTACGGCAATCAGCCCCAGCATTTT. This gives the protein CASSKYGNQPQHF.

The chain couples TRBV11-2 to TRBJ1-2; no clear D. Germline V gene sequence: CDR1 SGHAT, CDR2 FQNNGV. V gave up 1 base and J gave up 3 bases, with 12 bases separating them. CDR3 size: 15 residues. The CDR3 here is CASSLGGGPDYGYTF. The CDR3 bases are TGTGCCAGCAGCTTAGGGGGTGGGCCCGACTATGGCTACACCTTC.

This rearrangement joins TRBV18 to TRBJ1-4; TRBD1 agrees at 7 bases. Germline CDR1 is KGHSH and CDR2 is LQKENI. The ends lost 3 bases at V and 5 bases at J; junction bases unmatched: 6. There are 15 residues in the CDR3. CDR3 region: CASSPLGTVNEKLFF. The DNA for the CDR3 is TGTGCCAGCTCACCGCTCGGGACAGTAAATGAAAAACTGTTTTTT.

This clone was observed once. The rearrangement joins TRBV25-1 to TRBJ1-2; 9 bases match TRBD1. J was trimmed by 5 bases and V by 6 bases; bases with no gene match: 7. The CDR3 contains 14 residues. The germline V gene encodes CDR1 MGHDK and CDR2 SYGVNS. The CDR3 loop reads CASSSQGAWYGYTF. For the CDR3, the DNA is TGTGCCAGCAGCTCACAGGGGGCTTGGTATGGCTACACCTTC.

The CDR3 protein is CASSYGRGVYYGYTF. The CDR3 bases are TGTGCCAGCAGTTACGGGCGGGGGGTTTACTATGGCTACACCTTC. The chain couples TRBV6-5 to TRBJ1-2; D perhaps matches TRBD1 (5 bases). The CDR3 is 15 amino acids. V lost 2 bases and J 3 bases, leaving 13 bases between the germline ends. Germline-derived CDR1 and CDR2 are MNHEY and SVGAGI.

V usage is TRBV19 and J usage is TRBJ2-2; 11 bases match TRBD2. The junction had 2 bases not matched to a gene; V was cut back by 2 bases and J by 6 bases. CDR1 is LNHDA, CDR2 SQIVND, per germline (reference sequence). The CDR3 covers 15 residues. For the CDR3, the DNA is TGTGCCAGTAGTATACTAGCGGGGGGCGCCGGGGAGCTGTTTTTT. It codes for CASSILAGGAGELFF.

The chain uses TRBV11-1 and TRBJ2-1, with D possibly called TRBD1 or TRBD2 (6 bases each). Germline CDR1 is SGHAT and CDR2 is FQDESV (reference sequence). V was cut by 1 base and J by 3 bases, with 13 bases left in between. The CDR3 runs to 16 residues. CDR3 region: CASSLVRGVFYNEQFF. CDR3 sequence (DNA): TGTGCCAGCAGCTTAGTGAGGGGGGTGTTCTACAATGAGCAGTTCTTC.

The chain employs TRBV4-1 and TRBJ2-2; TRBD1 matches at 10 bases. Germline V lookup: CDR1 MGHRA, CDR2 YSYEKL. This CDR3 comprises 18 residues. Trimming removed 0 bases from V and 5 bases from J; junction bases left unmatched: 9. This chain's CDR3 is CASSQDRGTGDVTGELFF. The CDR3 DNA reads TGCGCCAGCAGCCAAGATAGAGGGACAGGGGATGTAACCGGGGAGCTGTTTTTT.

V is TRBV5-1 and J is TRBJ1-2; TRBD1 matches at 7 bases. The CDR3 consists of 12 residues. Losses at the gene ends were 7 bases for V and 10 bases for J; bases not matched to a gene: 10. The germline V gene encodes CDR1 SGHRS and CDR2 YFSETQ. The CDR3 is CASRRPGTDYTF. The CDR3, as DNA: TGCGCCAGCCGACGTCCCGGGACAGACTACACCTTC.

The chain couples TRBV6-5 to TRBJ2-6; D is unresolved. CDR3 size: 15 residues. CDR1 and CDR2 (germline): MNHEY, SVGAGI. The V and J ends lost 0 bases and 0 bases respectively, with 3 bases between them. The CDR3 loop reads CASSYSSSGANVLTF. The CDR3 DNA is TGTGCCAGCAGTTACTCTTCCTCTGGGGCCAACGTCCTGACTTTC.

The chain uses TRBV7-2 and TRBJ2-7; 7 nucleotides agree with TRBD2. The germline V gene encodes CDR1 SGHTA and CDR2 FQGNSA. The J segment lost 2 bases and the V segment lost 5 bases, leaving 9 bases of the junction unmatched. This CDR3 is 15 amino acids long. The DNA for the CDR3 is TGTGCCAGCAGCCATTCTAGCGGTTACCCCTACGAGCAGTACTTC. Amino acids: CASSHSSGYPYEQYF.